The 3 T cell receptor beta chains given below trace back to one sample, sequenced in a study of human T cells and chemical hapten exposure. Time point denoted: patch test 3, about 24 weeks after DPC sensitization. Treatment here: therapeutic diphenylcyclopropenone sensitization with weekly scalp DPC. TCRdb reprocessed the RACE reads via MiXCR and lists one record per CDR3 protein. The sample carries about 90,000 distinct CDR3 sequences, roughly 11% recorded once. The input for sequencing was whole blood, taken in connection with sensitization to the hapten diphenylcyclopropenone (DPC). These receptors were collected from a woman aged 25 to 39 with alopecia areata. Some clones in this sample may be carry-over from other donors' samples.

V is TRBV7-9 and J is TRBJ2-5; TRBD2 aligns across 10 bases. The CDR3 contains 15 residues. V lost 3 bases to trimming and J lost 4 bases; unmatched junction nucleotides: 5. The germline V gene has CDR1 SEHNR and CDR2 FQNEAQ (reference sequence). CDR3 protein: CASSFLAGETETQYF. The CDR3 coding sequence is TGTGCCAGCAGCTTCCTAGCGGGAGAGACAGAGACCCAGTACTTC.

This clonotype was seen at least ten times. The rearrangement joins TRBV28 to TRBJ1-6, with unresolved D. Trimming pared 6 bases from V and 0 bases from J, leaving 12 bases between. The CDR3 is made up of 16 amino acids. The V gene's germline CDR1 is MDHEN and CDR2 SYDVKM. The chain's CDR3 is CASSSVASSYNSPLHF. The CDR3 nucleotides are TGTGCCAGCAGCTCCGTGGCTAGCTCCTATAATTCACCCCTCCACTTT.

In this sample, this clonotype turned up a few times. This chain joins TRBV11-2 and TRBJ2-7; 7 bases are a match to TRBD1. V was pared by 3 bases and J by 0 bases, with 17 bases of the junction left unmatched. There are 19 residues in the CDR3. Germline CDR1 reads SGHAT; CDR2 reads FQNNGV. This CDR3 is CASSLGTDFTPLSSYEQYV. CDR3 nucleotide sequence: TGTGCCAGCAGCTTGGGGACAGACTTTACTCCTCTGAGCTCCTACGAGCAGTACGTC.